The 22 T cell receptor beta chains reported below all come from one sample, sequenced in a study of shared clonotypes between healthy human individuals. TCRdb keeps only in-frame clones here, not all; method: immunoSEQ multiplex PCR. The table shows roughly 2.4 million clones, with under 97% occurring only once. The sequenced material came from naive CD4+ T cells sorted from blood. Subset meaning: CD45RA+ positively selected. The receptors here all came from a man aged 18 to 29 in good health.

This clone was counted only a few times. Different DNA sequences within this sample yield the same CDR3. The CDR3 DNA reads TGTGCCTGGAGTGGAGGAGCCAAAAACATTCAGTACTTC. Translating gives CAWSGGAKNIQYF. The rearrangement joins TRBV30 to TRBJ2-4, with D unclear. V was cut by 1 base and J by 0 bases, with 4 bases left in between. Germline V CDR1 and CDR2: GTSNPN, SVGIG (reference sequence). The CDR3 is 13 residues long.

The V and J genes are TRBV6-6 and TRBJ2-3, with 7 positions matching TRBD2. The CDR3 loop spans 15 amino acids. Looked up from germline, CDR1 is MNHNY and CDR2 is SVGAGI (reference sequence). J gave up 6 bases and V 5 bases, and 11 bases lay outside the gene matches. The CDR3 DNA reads TGTGCCAGCAGTGTAGCGGGTGGGTTCTCGGATACGCAGTATTTT. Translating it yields CASSVAGGFSDTQYF.

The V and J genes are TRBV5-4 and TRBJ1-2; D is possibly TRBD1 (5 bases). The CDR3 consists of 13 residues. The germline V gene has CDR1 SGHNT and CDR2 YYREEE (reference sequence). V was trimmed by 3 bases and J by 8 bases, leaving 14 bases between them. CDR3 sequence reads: CASSSPGTKGYTF. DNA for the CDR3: TGTGCCAGCAGCTCGCCGGGGACCAAGGGCTACACCTTC.

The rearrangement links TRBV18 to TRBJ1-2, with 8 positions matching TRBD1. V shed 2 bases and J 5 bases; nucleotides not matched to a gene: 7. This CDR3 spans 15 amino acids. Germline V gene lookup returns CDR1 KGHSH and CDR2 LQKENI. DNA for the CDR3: TGTGCCAGCTCACCATCGACAGGGGTTGAGTATGGCTACACCTTC. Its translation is CASSPSTGVEYGYTF.

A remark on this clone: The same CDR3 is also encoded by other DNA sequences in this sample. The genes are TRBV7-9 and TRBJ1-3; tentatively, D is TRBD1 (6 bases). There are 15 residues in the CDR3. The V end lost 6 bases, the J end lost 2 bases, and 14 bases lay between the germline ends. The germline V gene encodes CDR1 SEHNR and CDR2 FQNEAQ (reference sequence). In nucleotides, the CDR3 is TGTGCCAGCAGTCTAACCGGGGGGCCTGGAAACACCATATATTTT. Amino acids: CASSLTGGPGNTIYF. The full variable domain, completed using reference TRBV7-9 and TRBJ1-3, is DTGVSQNPRHKITKRGQNVTFRCDPISEHNRLYWYRQTLGQGPEFLTYFQNEAQLEKSRLLSDRFSAERPKGSFSTLEIQRTEQGDSAMYLCASSLTGGPGNTIYFGEGSWLTVV.

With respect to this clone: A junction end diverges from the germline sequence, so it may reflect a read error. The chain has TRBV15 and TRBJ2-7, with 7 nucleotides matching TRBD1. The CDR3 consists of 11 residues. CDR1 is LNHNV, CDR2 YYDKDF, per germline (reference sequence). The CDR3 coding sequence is TGTGCCACCAGCAGAGATCAGGGGGTTCACTTC. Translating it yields CATSRDQGVHF.

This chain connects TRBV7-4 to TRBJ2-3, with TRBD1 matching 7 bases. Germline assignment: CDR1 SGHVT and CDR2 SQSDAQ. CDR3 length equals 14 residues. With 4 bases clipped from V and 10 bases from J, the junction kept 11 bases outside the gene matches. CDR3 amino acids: CASSWKAQGVSQYF. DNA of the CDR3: TGTGCCAGCAGCTGGAAGGCGCAGGGGGTCTCGCAGTATTTT.

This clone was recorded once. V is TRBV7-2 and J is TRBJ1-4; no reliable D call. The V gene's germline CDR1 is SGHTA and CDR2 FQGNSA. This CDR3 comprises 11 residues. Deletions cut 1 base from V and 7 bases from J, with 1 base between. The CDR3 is CASSLVEKLFF. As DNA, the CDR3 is TGTGCCAGCAGCTTAGTTGAAAAACTGTTTTTT.

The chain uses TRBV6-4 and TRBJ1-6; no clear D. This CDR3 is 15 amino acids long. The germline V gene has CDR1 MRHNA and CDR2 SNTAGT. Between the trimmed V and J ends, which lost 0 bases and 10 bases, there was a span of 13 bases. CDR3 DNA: TGTGCCAGCAGTGACTCTTGGGGAGTAGGGTCACCCCTCCACTTT. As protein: CASSDSWGVGSPLHF.

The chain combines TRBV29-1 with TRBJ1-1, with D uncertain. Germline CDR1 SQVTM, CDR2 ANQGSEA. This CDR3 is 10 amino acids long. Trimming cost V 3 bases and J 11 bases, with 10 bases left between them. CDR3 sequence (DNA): TGCAGCGTTGACGGGCAAAGGGCTTTCTTT. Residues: CSVDGQRAFF.

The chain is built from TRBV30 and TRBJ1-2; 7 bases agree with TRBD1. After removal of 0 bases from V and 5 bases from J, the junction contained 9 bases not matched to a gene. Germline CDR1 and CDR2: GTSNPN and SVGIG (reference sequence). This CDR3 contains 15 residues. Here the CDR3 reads CAWSVPGQSLYGYTF. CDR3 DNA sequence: TGTGCCTGGAGTGTTCCGGGACAGTCGTTATATGGCTACACCTTC.

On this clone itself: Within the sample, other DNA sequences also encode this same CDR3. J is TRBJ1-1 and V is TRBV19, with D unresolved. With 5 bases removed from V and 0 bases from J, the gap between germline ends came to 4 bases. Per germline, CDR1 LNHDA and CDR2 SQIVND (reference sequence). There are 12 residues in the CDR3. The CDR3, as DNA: TGTGCCAGTAGTGTTATGAACACTGAAGCTTTCTTT. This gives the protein CASSVMNTEAFF. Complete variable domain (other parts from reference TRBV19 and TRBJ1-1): DGGITQSPKYLFRKEGQNVTLSCEQNLNHDAMYWYRQDPGQGLRLIYYSQIVNDFQKGDIAEGYSVSREKKESFPLTVTSAQKNPTAFYLCASSVMNTEAFFGQGTRLTVV.

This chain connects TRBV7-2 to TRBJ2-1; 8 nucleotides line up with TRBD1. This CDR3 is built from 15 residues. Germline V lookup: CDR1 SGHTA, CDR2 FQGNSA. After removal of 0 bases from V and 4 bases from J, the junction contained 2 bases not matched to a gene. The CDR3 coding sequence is TGTGCCAGCAGCTTAGCGGGACAGGCATACAATGAGCAGTTCTTC. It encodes CASSLAGQAYNEQFF. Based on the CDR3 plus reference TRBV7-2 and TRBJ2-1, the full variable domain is GAGVSQSPSNKVTEKGKDVELRCDPISGHTALYWYRQSLGQGLEFLIYFQGNSAPDKSGLPSDRFSAERTGGSVSTLTIQRTQQEDSAVYLCASSLAGQAYNEQFFGPGTRLTVL.

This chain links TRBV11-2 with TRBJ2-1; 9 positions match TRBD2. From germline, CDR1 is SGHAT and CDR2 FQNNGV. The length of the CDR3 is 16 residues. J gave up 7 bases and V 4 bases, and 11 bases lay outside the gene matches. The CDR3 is CASSSTRAGGRNEQFF. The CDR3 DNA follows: TGTGCCAGCAGCTCTACACGGGCGGGGGGGCGGAATGAGCAGTTCTTC.

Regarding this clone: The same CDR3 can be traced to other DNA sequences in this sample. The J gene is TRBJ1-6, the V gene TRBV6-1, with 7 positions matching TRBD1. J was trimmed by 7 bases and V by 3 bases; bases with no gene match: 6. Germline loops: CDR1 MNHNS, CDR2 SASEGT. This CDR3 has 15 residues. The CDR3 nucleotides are TGTGCCAGCAGTGAGAGACAGGGCGGGAATTCACCCCTCCACTTT. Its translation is CASSERQGGNSPLHF.

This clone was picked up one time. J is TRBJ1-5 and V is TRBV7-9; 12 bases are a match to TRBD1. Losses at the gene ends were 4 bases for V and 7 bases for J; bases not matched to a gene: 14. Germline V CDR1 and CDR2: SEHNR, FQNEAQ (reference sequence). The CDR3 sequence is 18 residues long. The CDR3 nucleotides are TGTGCCAGCAGCTACAATCTGCCGGGACAGGGGGCGGGACAGCCCCAGCATTTT. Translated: CASSYNLPGQGAGQPQHF.

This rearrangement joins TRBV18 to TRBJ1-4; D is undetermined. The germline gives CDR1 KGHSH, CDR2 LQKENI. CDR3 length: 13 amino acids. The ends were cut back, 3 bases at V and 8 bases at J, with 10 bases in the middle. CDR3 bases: TGTGCCAGCTCACCGGATTTCCAAGAAAAACTGTTTTTT. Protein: CASSPDFQEKLFF.

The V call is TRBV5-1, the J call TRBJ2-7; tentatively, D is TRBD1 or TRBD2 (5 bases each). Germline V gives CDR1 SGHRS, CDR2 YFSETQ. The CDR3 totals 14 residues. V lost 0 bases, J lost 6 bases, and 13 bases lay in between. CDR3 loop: CASSLVQGAGEQYF. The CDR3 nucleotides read TGCGCCAGCAGCTTGGTTCAGGGAGCAGGCGAGCAGTACTTC.

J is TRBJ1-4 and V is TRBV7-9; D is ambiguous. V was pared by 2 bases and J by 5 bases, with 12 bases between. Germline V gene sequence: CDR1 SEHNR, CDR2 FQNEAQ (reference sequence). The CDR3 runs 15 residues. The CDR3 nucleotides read TGTGCCAGCAGCTTAACCGCGCCGGTAAATGAAAAACTGTTTTTT. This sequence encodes CASSLTAPVNEKLFF.

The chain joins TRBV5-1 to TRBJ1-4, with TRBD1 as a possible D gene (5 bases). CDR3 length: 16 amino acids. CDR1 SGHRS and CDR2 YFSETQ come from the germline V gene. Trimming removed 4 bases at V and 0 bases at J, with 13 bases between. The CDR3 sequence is CASSPAGQATNEKLFF. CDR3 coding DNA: TGCGCCAGCAGCCCGGCAGGACAAGCAACTAATGAAAAACTGTTTTTT.

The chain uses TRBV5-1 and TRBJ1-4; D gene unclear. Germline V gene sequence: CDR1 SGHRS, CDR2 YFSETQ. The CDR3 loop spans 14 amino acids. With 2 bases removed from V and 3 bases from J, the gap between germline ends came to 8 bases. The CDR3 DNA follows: TGCGCCAGCAGCTTCAGTGGGTCTAATGAAAAACTGTTTTTT. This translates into CASSFSGSNEKLFF.

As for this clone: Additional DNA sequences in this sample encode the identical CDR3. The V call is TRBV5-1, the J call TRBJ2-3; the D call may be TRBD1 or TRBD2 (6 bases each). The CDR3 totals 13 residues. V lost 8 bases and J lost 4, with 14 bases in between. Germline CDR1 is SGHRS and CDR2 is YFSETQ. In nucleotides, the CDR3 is TGCGCCAGTAGTTTCGGGGGCCCAGATACGCAGTATTTT. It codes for CASSFGGPDTQYF.